This T cell receptor beta chain was observed in a study of shared clonotypes between healthy human individuals. The study drew its donors from healthy HIV-negative adults without recent acute infections or vaccinations. Study processing details: With immunoSEQ giving junction-only sequences and no quality scores, filtering differed. Libraries were prepared by immunoSEQ multiplex PCR; TCRdb keeps only in-frame clonotypes and omits some of them. That table supplies the V and J calls and clone size; D and trimming were determined from the DNA. The table includes over a million clones, approximately 98% detected once. CDR3 length: 11 residues. The V segment lost 7 bases and the J segment 3 bases; nucleotides outside the gene matches: 3. Germline V gives CDR1 DFQATT, CDR2 SNEGSKA (reference sequence). This clone was counted once.

The chain employs TRBV20-1 and TRBJ2-7, with TRBD2 matching 7 bases. The receptor was derived from a man aged 25 to 40 in good health. Sequenced input: naive CD4+ T cells sorted from blood. Subset in this sample: CD45RA+ positively selected. The CDR3 protein is CSGEGVYEQYF. DNA of the CDR3: TGCAGTGGGGAGGGCGTCTACGAGCAGTACTTC.